The 3 T cell receptor beta chains in this list originate from one sample, sequenced in a study of Graves' ophthalmopathy and Graves' hyperthyroidism. RNA transcripts yielded amplified TCR beta CDR3 regions. HTBI primers were used in a first-round RT-PCR, which preceded a second-round multiplex PCR. TCRdb reanalysed the multiplex PCR reads using MiXCR and keeps one entry per CDR3 protein. Here the sample spans about 1.1 million distinct CDR3 sequences, about two fifths being singletons. The sample was peripheral blood or thyroid tissue (not recorded which). Source of these receptors: an adult man with Graves' hyperthyroidism.

The rearrangement links TRBV11-2 to TRBJ2-5; 8 positions match TRBD2. Unmatched junction bases numbered 15, after V lost 5 bases and J lost 4 bases. Germline assignment: CDR1 SGHAT and CDR2 FQNNGV. The CDR3 loop spans 17 amino acids. Here the CDR3 DNA reads TGTGCCAGCAGCCCCCAAGGACTAGCCCTAGAGGGAGAGACCCAGTACTTC. Its translation: CASSPQGLALEGETQYF.

There are many counts of this clonotype. The genes are TRBV2 and TRBJ2-2, with D tentatively TRBD1 (6 bases). Trimming removed 8 bases at V and 2 bases at J, with 9 bases between. Germline V CDR1 and CDR2: SNHLY, FYNNEI. CDR3 length: 13 residues. Written as DNA, the CDR3 is TGTGCCAGCCGGGACACCAACACCGGGGAGCTGTTTTTT. It encodes CASRDTNTGELFF.

The rearrangement uses TRBV29-1 and TRBJ2-7, with 9 bases that match TRBD1. This CDR3 has 13 residues. The V gene's germline CDR1 is SQVTM and CDR2 ANQGSEA. The V segment lost 6 bases and the J segment 5 bases; nucleotides outside the gene matches: 8. Written as DNA, the CDR3 is TGCAGCGTGGGGGGACAGGGCACCAACGAGCAGTACTTC. As protein: CSVGGQGTNEQYF.